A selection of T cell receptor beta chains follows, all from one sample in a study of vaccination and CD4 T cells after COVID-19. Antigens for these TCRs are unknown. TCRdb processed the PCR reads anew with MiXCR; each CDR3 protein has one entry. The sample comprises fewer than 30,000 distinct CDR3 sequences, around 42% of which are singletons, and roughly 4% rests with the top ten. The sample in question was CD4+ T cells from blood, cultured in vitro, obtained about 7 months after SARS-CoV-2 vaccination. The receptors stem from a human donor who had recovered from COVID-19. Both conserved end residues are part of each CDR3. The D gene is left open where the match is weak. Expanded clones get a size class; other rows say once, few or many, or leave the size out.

cdr3_aa: CASSLGTETYGYNEQFF
cdr3_nt: TGTGCCAGCAGCTTAGGTACAGAGACTTATGGATACAATGAGCAGTTCTTC
cdr3_length: 17
clone_size: .
v_call: TRBV11-3
j_call: TRBJ2-1
d_call: .

cdr3_aa: CASSQDYEQYF
cdr3_nt: TGTGCCAGCTCACAGGACTACGAGCAGTACTTC
cdr3_length: 11
clone_size: .
v_call: TRBV18
j_call: TRBJ2-7
d_call: .

cdr3_aa: CASSPTRDPYNEQFF
cdr3_nt: TGTGCCAGCAGCCCCACGAGGGACCCCTACAATGAGCAGTTCTTC
cdr3_length: 15
clone_size: .
v_call: TRBV7-3
j_call: TRBJ2-1
d_call: .

cdr3_aa: CASSGGSLAYEQYF
cdr3_nt: TGTGCCAGCAGTGGGGGCAGCCTTGCCTACGAGCAGTACTTC
cdr3_length: 14
clone_size: .
v_call: TRBV2
j_call: TRBJ2-7
d_call: .

cdr3_aa: CASSKKGLAEPYEQYF
cdr3_nt: TGTGCCAGCAGCAAAAAGGGACTAGCGGAACCCTACGAGCAGTACTTC
cdr3_length: 16
clone_size: .
v_call: TRBV27
j_call: TRBJ2-7
d_call: TRBD2

cdr3_aa: CASSEASSGPQETQYF
cdr3_nt: TGTGCCAGCAGTGAAGCCTCTAGCGGGCCCCAAGAGACCCAGTACTTC
cdr3_length: 16
clone_size: .
v_call: TRBV6-1
j_call: TRBJ2-5
d_call: TRBD2

cdr3_aa: CSGLAGYNEQFF
cdr3_nt: TGCAGCGGACTAGCGGGCTACAATGAGCAGTTCTTC
cdr3_length: 12
clone_size: .
v_call: TRBV29-1
j_call: TRBJ2-1
d_call: TRBD2

cdr3_aa: CAISEYLVSSYNEQFF
cdr3_nt: TGTGCCATCAGTGAGTACCTGGTGAGCTCCTACAATGAGCAGTTCTTC
cdr3_length: 16
clone_size: .
v_call: TRBV10-3
j_call: TRBJ2-1
d_call: .

cdr3_aa: CASGSSSGEQFF
cdr3_nt: TGTGCCAGCGGAAGCTCCAGTGGTGAGCAGTTCTTC
cdr3_length: 12
clone_size: few
v_call: TRBV7-3
j_call: TRBJ2-1
d_call: .

cdr3_aa: CASSIQVQPQHF
cdr3_nt: TGTGCCAGTAGTATCCAGGTTCAGCCCCAGCATTTT
cdr3_length: 12
clone_size: few
v_call: TRBV19
j_call: TRBJ1-5
d_call: .

cdr3_aa: CASASLPVNQPQHF
cdr3_nt: TGTGCCAGCGCCTCCCTTCCGGTCAATCAGCCCCAGCATTTT
cdr3_length: 14
clone_size: .
v_call: TRBV27
j_call: TRBJ1-5
d_call: .

cdr3_aa: CASSYSPLDEETQYF
cdr3_nt: TGTGCCAGCAGTTACTCGCCGTTAGATGAAGAGACCCAGTACTTC
cdr3_length: 15
clone_size: once
v_call: TRBV6-2/TRBV6-3
j_call: TRBJ2-5
d_call: .

cdr3_aa: CASSKGQRTDTQYF
cdr3_nt: TGTGCCAGTAGTAAGGGACAACGCACAGATACGCAGTATTTT
cdr3_length: 14
clone_size: .
v_call: TRBV19
j_call: TRBJ2-3
d_call: .

cdr3_aa: CASSLGGLAQPQHF
cdr3_nt: TGTGCCAGCAGTTTGGGGGGTCTAGCTCAGCCCCAGCATTTT
cdr3_length: 14
clone_size: few
v_call: TRBV6-5
j_call: TRBJ1-5
d_call: .

cdr3_aa: CSALRQGLPYGYTF
cdr3_nt: TGCAGTGCCCTTCGACAGGGACTTCCTTATGGCTACACCTTC
cdr3_length: 14
clone_size: .
v_call: TRBV20-1
j_call: TRBJ1-2
d_call: TRBD1

cdr3_aa: CASRGEGPVQYF
cdr3_nt: TGTGCCAGTAGGGGGGAGGGCCCGGTTCAGTACTTC
cdr3_length: 12
clone_size: .
v_call: TRBV7-2
j_call: TRBJ2-4
d_call: .

cdr3_aa: CASSFNWRGSIEQFF
cdr3_nt: TGTGCCAGCAGCTTTAACTGGCGGGGGAGTATTGAGCAGTTCTTC
cdr3_length: 15
clone_size: few
v_call: TRBV7-6
j_call: TRBJ2-1
d_call: TRBD2

cdr3_aa: CSVDLSRNEQYF
cdr3_nt: TGCAGCGTTGACCTATCTCGGAACGAGCAGTACTTC
cdr3_length: 12
clone_size: few
v_call: TRBV29-1
j_call: TRBJ2-7
d_call: .

cdr3_aa: CASSPGLASYEQYF
cdr3_nt: TGTGCCAGCAGTCCGGGACTAGCGTCCTACGAGCAGTACTTC
cdr3_length: 14
clone_size: .
v_call: TRBV12-3/TRBV12-4
j_call: TRBJ2-7
d_call: TRBD2

cdr3_aa: CASRGLRTYEQYF
cdr3_nt: TGTGCCAGCCGGGGACTTCGTACCTACGAGCAGTACTTC
cdr3_length: 13
clone_size: .
v_call: TRBV2
j_call: TRBJ2-7
d_call: .

cdr3_aa: CSARVQGGAGVRDTQYF
cdr3_nt: TGCAGTGCTAGAGTACAGGGGGGCGCAGGTGTAAGGGATACGCAGTATTTT
cdr3_length: 17
clone_size: once
v_call: TRBV20-1
j_call: TRBJ2-3
d_call: TRBD1

cdr3_aa: CSAILPGLAGVGYQETQYF
cdr3_nt: TGCAGTGCGATTCTACCGGGACTAGCGGGAGTCGGGTACCAAGAGACCCAGTACTTC
cdr3_length: 19
clone_size: once
v_call: TRBV20-1
j_call: TRBJ2-5
d_call: TRBD2

cdr3_aa: CATSDVDAASTDTQYF
cdr3_nt: TGTGCCACCAGTGACGTTGACGCAGCTAGCACAGATACGCAGTATTTT
cdr3_length: 16
clone_size: .
v_call: TRBV24-1
j_call: TRBJ2-3
d_call: .

cdr3_aa: CSAINYLTSYNEQFF
cdr3_nt: TGCAGTGCCATCAATTACTTAACCTCCTACAATGAGCAGTTCTTC
cdr3_length: 15
clone_size: .
v_call: TRBV20-1
j_call: TRBJ2-1
d_call: .

cdr3_aa: CASSQDGGREDSPLHF
cdr3_nt: TGTGCCAGCAGCCAAGACGGGGGGCGGGAGGATTCACCCCTCCACTTT
cdr3_length: 16
clone_size: .
v_call: TRBV4-2
j_call: TRBJ1-6
d_call: .

cdr3_aa: CASSFSGRFYEQYF
cdr3_nt: TGTGCCAGCAGTTTTAGCGGGAGATTTTACGAGCAGTACTTC
cdr3_length: 14
clone_size: .
v_call: TRBV27
j_call: TRBJ2-7
d_call: TRBD2

cdr3_aa: CASSLEGTFYEQYF
cdr3_nt: TGTGCCAGCAGTTTAGAGGGCACATTCTACGAGCAGTACTTC
cdr3_length: 14
clone_size: .
v_call: TRBV28
j_call: TRBJ2-7
d_call: .

cdr3_aa: CASSPVGRVHEQYF
cdr3_nt: TGTGCCAGCAGCCCAGTAGGCAGGGTCCACGAGCAGTACTTC
cdr3_length: 14
clone_size: .
v_call: TRBV7-9
j_call: TRBJ2-7
d_call: .

cdr3_aa: CSPDLPQAPAREQFF
cdr3_nt: TGCAGTCCAGATCTCCCACAAGCGCCGGCAAGGGAGCAGTTCTTC
cdr3_length: 15
clone_size: few
v_call: TRBV20-1
j_call: TRBJ2-1
d_call: .

cdr3_aa: CASSEGPYYSPLHF
cdr3_nt: TGTGCCAGCAGTGAGGGTCCGTACTACTCACCCCTCCACTTT
cdr3_length: 14
clone_size: few
v_call: TRBV27
j_call: TRBJ1-6
d_call: .

cdr3_aa: CSAQAGTSVNEQFF
cdr3_nt: TGCAGTGCCCAGGCCGGGACTAGCGTCAATGAGCAGTTCTTC
cdr3_length: 14
clone_size: .
v_call: TRBV20-1
j_call: TRBJ2-1
d_call: TRBD2

cdr3_aa: CASSLAPNEKLFF
cdr3_nt: TGTGCCAGCAGCTTAGCCCCTAATGAAAAACTGTTTTTT
cdr3_length: 13
clone_size: .
v_call: TRBV7-8
j_call: TRBJ1-4
d_call: .

cdr3_aa: CATSDQGDTEAFF
cdr3_nt: TGTGCCACCAGTGACCAGGGTGACACTGAAGCTTTCTTT
cdr3_length: 13
clone_size: .
v_call: TRBV24-1
j_call: TRBJ1-1
d_call: .

cdr3_aa: CAISESSVRSSYEQYF
cdr3_nt: TGTGCCATCAGTGAGTCGTCAGTAAGGAGCTCCTACGAGCAGTACTTC
cdr3_length: 16
clone_size: .
v_call: TRBV10-3
j_call: TRBJ2-7
d_call: .

cdr3_aa: CASSQDSSQRERWETQYF
cdr3_nt: TGTGCCAGCAGCCAAGATTCGAGTCAGCGGGAGAGATGGGAGACCCAGTACTTC
cdr3_length: 18
clone_size: few
v_call: TRBV4-2
j_call: TRBJ2-5
d_call: TRBD2

cdr3_aa: CAISESGAGNQPQHF
cdr3_nt: TGTGCCATCAGTGAGTCAGGGGCAGGCAATCAGCCCCAGCATTTT
cdr3_length: 15
clone_size: few
v_call: TRBV10-3
j_call: TRBJ1-5
d_call: .

cdr3_aa: CASSESATSTHEQFF
cdr3_nt: TGCGCCAGCAGTGAGTCAGCTACTAGCACCCATGAGCAGTTCTTC
cdr3_length: 15
clone_size: .
v_call: TRBV10-1
j_call: TRBJ2-1
d_call: .

cdr3_aa: CASSIRGGGKMETQYF
cdr3_nt: TGTGCCAGTAGTATCCGTGGTGGGGGGAAAATGGAGACCCAGTACTTC
cdr3_length: 16
clone_size: medium-sized
v_call: TRBV19
j_call: TRBJ2-5
d_call: .